These 27 T cell receptor beta chains originate from one sample sequenced in a study of glioma-infiltrating T cells after dendritic cell vaccination. Some clones are missing from TCRdb's copy, which holds only in-frame ones; the method was immunoSEQ multiplex PCR. The sample yields approximately 90,000 clones, approximately 78% seen once. Described time point: after dendritic cell vaccination, including at tumor progression/relapse. The material was blood, obtained after dendritic cell vaccination. The receptors originated from a human donor with glioblastoma.

This rearrangement joins TRBV10-2 to TRBJ2-2; TRBD2 aligns across 9 bases. The CDR3 totals 17 residues. Germline CDR1 reads WSHSY; CDR2 reads SAAADI. The V gene end was trimmed by 0 bases and the J gene end by 4 bases; junction bases not matched to a gene: 6. In DNA, the CDR3 is TGCGCCAGCAGTGAGTCGAGAGCGGGAGGCCGCACCGGGGAGCTGTTTTTT. It is translated as CASSESRAGGRTGELFF.

This clone was detected only a few times. The CDR3 DNA reads as TGCGCCAGCAGCTTGGTTAGCGAGGCGAGGGAAAAACTGTTTTTT. Amino acids: CASSLVSEAREKLFF. The gene calls are TRBV5-1 and TRBJ1-4; D uncertain. The CDR3 totals 15 residues. V lost 0 bases and J lost 8, with 14 bases in between. Germline lookup yields CDR1 SGHRS and CDR2 YFSETQ.

The CDR3 nucleotides are TGTGCCAGCACCAACGCGGGGGGGCGGGAACAGGCCAATCAGCCCCAGCATTTT. As protein: CASTNAGGREQANQPQHF. The chain carries TRBV9 and TRBJ1-5; tentative D call: TRBD1 (6 bases). CDR1 is SGDLS, CDR2 YYNGEE, per germline. V was shortened by 6 bases and J by 3 bases, with 25 bases between the two germline ends. CDR3 length: 18 residues. Drawing the rest from reference TRBV9 and TRBJ1-5, the complete variable domain is DSGVTQTPKHLITATGQRVTLRCSPRSGDLSVYWYQQSLDQGLQFLIQYYNGEERAKGNILERFSAQQFPDLHSELNLSSLELGDSALYFCASTNAGGREQANQPQHFGDGTRLSIL.

CDR3 region: CAHGRVGDTGELFF. The CDR3 DNA is TGTGCCCACGGGAGGGTAGGTGACACCGGGGAGCTGTTTTTT. The chain joins TRBV9 to TRBJ2-2; 8 nucleotides agree with TRBD2. In germline, CDR1 is SGDLS, CDR2 YYNGEE. The CDR3 covers 14 residues. Losses at the gene ends were 10 bases for V and 3 bases for J; bases not matched to a gene: 8.

This rearrangement joins TRBV29-1 to TRBJ1-1, with 9 bases identical to TRBD1. Per the germline V gene, CDR1 is SQVTM and CDR2 is ANQGSEA. CDR3 length: 15 amino acids. V lost 1 base, J lost 1 base, and 4 bases stayed unmatched. The CDR3 sequence is CSVEGRTGANTEAFF. DNA of the CDR3: TGCAGCGTTGAAGGTCGGACAGGGGCGAACACTGAAGCTTTCTTT.

This clone was recorded only once. The chain uses TRBV5-1 and TRBJ1-2, with TRBD1 matching over 7 bases. The CDR3 extends over 15 amino acids. Germline-derived CDR1 and CDR2 are SGHRS and YFSETQ. The J segment lost 2 bases and the V segment lost 4 bases, leaving 8 bases of the junction unmatched. The chain's CDR3 is CASSQPGGQNYGYTF. For the CDR3, the DNA is TGCGCCAGCAGCCAGCCAGGGGGACAGAACTATGGCTACACCTTC.

The DNA for the CDR3 is TGCGCCAGCAGCTTCGACAGGGGGCGCCCCAATGAGCAGTTCTTC. This codes for CASSFDRGRPNEQFF. J is TRBJ2-1 and V is TRBV5-1; TRBD1 matches 10 bases. Germline CDR1 SGHRS, CDR2 YFSETQ. This CDR3 has 15 residues. Trimming removed 2 bases from V and 6 bases from J; junction bases left unmatched: 5.

About this clone: Other DNA sequences from this sample encode an identical CDR3 as well. The chain uses TRBV18 and TRBJ1-5; D might be TRBD1 (5 bases). V was trimmed by 2 bases and J by 7 bases, leaving 12 bases between them. Germline V gene data show CDR1 as KGHSH and CDR2 as LQKENI. This CDR3 region has 14 residues. Here the CDR3 DNA reads TGTGCCAGCTCACCAGGCGGGGCGAACCAGCCCCAGCATTTT. Amino acid sequence: CASSPGGANQPQHF.

The V and J genes are TRBV6-5 and TRBJ2-4, with D possibly matching TRBD1 (5 bases). The length of the CDR3 is 13 residues. The germline gives CDR1 MNHEY, CDR2 SVGAGI. V was shortened by 8 bases and J by 2 bases, with 10 bases between the two germline ends. The CDR3 DNA follows: TGTGCCAGCCGCGACAGTACCAAAAACATTCAGTACTTC. Encoded protein: CASRDSTKNIQYF.

The chain recombines TRBV25-1 with TRBJ2-5; 7 bases are a match to TRBD1. Germline-derived CDR1 and CDR2 are MGHDK and SYGVNS. CDR3 size: 13 residues. V trimming: 6 bases; J trimming: 4 bases; junction bases outside the gene matches: 5. The CDR3 sequence: CASRPQGRETQYF. As DNA, the CDR3 is TGTGCCAGCAGACCACAGGGGCGAGAGACCCAGTACTTC. Full variable domain (rest looked up from reference TRBV25-1 and TRBJ2-5): EADIYQTPRYLVIGTGKKITLECSQTMGHDKMYWYQQDPGMELHLIHYSYGVNSTEKGDLSSESTVSRIRTEHFPLTLESARPSHTSQYLCASRPQGRETQYFGPGTRLLVL.

The chain recombines TRBV10-3 with TRBJ2-1, with D possibly matching TRBD2 (5 bases). The CDR3 is 13 amino acids. Trimming stripped 7 bases from V and 8 bases from J, with 15 bases between. Per germline, CDR1 ENHRY and CDR2 SYGVKD. The CDR3 region has the DNA TGTGCCATCACAGGACTGTCCGGCGATGAGCAGTTCTTC. Its translation: CAITGLSGDEQFF.

CDR3 residues: CASSIDSGLAGGLNEQFF. The DNA of the CDR3 is TGTGCCAGTAGTATCGACAGCGGGCTAGCGGGGGGACTCAATGAGCAGTTCTTC. The chain employs TRBV19 and TRBJ2-1, with 11 bases identical to TRBD2. The CDR3 spans 18 residues. The V and J ends lost 3 bases and 6 bases, in that order; junction bases with no gene match: 13. Germline lookup yields CDR1 LNHDA and CDR2 SQIVND (reference sequence).

This clone came up once. J is TRBJ2-7 and V is TRBV6-5; D call uncertain. The CDR3 extends over 12 amino acids. The germline V and J ends were trimmed by 2 bases and 10 bases, with 12 bases remaining between them. Germline CDR1 and CDR2: MNHEY and SVGAGI. CDR3 amino acids: CASSYISGRQYF. The CDR3 nucleotides read TGTGCCAGCAGTTACATATCTGGTAGACAGTACTTC.

The chain combines TRBV29-1 with TRBJ2-7, with TRBD1 as a possible D gene (6 bases). The CDR3 is made up of 14 amino acids. The V end was cut by 4 bases, the J end by 1 base, with 14 bases between. Germline CDR1 reads SQVTM; CDR2 reads ANQGSEA. The CDR3 reads CSVVTNRASYEQYF. The DNA for the CDR3 is TGCAGCGTTGTTACAAACAGGGCGTCCTACGAGCAGTACTTC.

The chain is built from TRBV7-3 and TRBJ2-5; TRBD1 matches 7 bases. Germline lookup yields CDR1 SGHTA and CDR2 FQGTGA. The ends lost 6 bases at V and 1 base at J; junction bases unmatched: 8. This CDR3 contains 15 residues. CDR3 sequence reads: CASRNSGTVQETQYF. As DNA, the CDR3 is TGTGCCAGCAGGAATAGTGGGACAGTCCAAGAGACCCAGTACTTC.

V is TRBV18 and J is TRBJ1-2; 7 bases map to TRBD1. The germline V gene encodes CDR1 KGHSH and CDR2 LQKENI. V lost 3 bases and J lost 8; bases outside the gene matches: 12. CDR3 length: 15 residues. This CDR3 is CASSPGTAFGKGYTF. CDR3 in DNA: TGTGCCAGCTCACCTGGGACAGCTTTCGGGAAAGGCTACACCTTC.

This clone was seen only a few times. CDR3 sequence (DNA): TGTGCCAGCAGTTTGGGAACAGGAGTAAGTCAGCCCCAGCATTTT. It codes for CASSLGTGVSQPQHF. The chain has TRBV28 and TRBJ1-5, with D possibly matching TRBD1 (5 bases). Trimming took 3 bases from V and 6 from J, leaving 15 bases between them. The CDR3 contains 15 residues. Germline V gene sequence: CDR1 MDHEN, CDR2 SYDVKM.

Concerning this clone: Mismatch with germline at one junction end may stem from a read error. The rearrangement joins TRBV13 to TRBJ2-3; weak D call: TRBD2 (5 bases). Germline V gene data show CDR1 as PRHDT and CDR2 as FYEKMQ (reference sequence). The CDR3 is 15 residues long. Written as DNA, the CDR3 is TGTGCCAGCAGCTTATTGCGGGCGGGCACAGATGCGCAGTATTTT. This encodes CASSLLRAGTDAQYF.

The V and J genes are TRBV15 and TRBJ2-5, with TRBD2 matching 7 bases. Per the germline V gene, CDR1 is LNHNV and CDR2 is YYDKDF (reference sequence). V lost 1 base, J lost 4 bases, and 12 bases stayed unmatched. The CDR3 is 17 residues long. CDR3 coding DNA: TGTGCCACCAGCAGAGTTGCCGCCCTAGGGAGGGGAGAGACCCAGTACTTC. Translated: CATSRVAALGRGETQYF.

The chain employs TRBV19 and TRBJ2-7; TRBD2 is a possible D gene (5 bases). The length of the CDR3 is 15 residues. V lost 3 bases to trimming and J lost 5 bases, with 17 bases between them. Germline values: CDR1 LNHDA, CDR2 SQIVND (reference sequence). Written as DNA, the CDR3 is TGTGCCAGTAGTATCACGGGAACCTTACCTGACGAGCAGTACTTC. Protein sequence: CASSITGTLPDEQYF.

The chain carries TRBV2 and TRBJ2-2; 7 bases are a match to TRBD2. Germline V gene sequence: CDR1 SNHLY, CDR2 FYNNEI. The CDR3 sequence is 15 residues long. V trimming: 4 bases; J trimming: 3 bases; junction bases outside the gene matches: 5. CDR3 nucleotides: TGTGCCAGCAGTGGGGGGGGGAGAGACACCGGGGAGCTGTTTTTT. Translating gives CASSGGGRDTGELFF.

This clone was counted a few times. The chain joins TRBV10-3 to TRBJ2-5, with 11 positions matching TRBD2. The J segment lost 5 bases and the V segment lost 10 bases, leaving 15 bases of the junction unmatched. Germline CDR1 and CDR2: ENHRY and SYGVKD. This CDR3 spans 16 amino acids. The CDR3 region is CATGRTSGRGGETQYF. DNA of the CDR3: TGTGCCACAGGCCGGACTAGCGGGCGGGGGGGGGAGACCCAGTACTTC.

The chain carries TRBV6-5 and TRBJ1-1; D is perhaps TRBD1 (5 bases). This CDR3 comprises 13 residues. V lost 11 bases, J lost 5 bases, and 18 bases lay in between. Per germline, CDR1 MNHEY and CDR2 SVGAGI. The CDR3: CASSGTGGTEAFF. Written as DNA, the CDR3 is TGTGCCTCCTCAGGGACGGGGGGGACTGAAGCTTTCTTT.

The chain carries TRBV19 and TRBJ1-5; 11 positions match TRBD1. Germline loops: CDR1 LNHDA, CDR2 SQIVND (reference sequence). V dropped 1 base and J dropped 7; count of bases not matched to a gene: 3. This CDR3 spans 15 amino acids. CDR3 in DNA: TGTGCCAGTAGTATAGGGACAGGGGGCGGCCAGCCCCAGCATTTT. The encoded protein is CASSIGTGGGQPQHF.

This clone was picked up a small number of times. This chain links TRBV5-6 with TRBJ1-4, with a possible D match to TRBD1 (6 bases). The CDR3 is 16 amino acids. V lost 4 bases to trimming and J lost 2 bases, with 15 bases between them. Germline CDR1 is SGHDT and CDR2 is YYEEEE. The CDR3 is CASSVGGGLTNEKLFF. The CDR3 region has the DNA TGTGCCAGCAGCGTAGGCGGGGGGCTCACTAATGAAAAACTGTTTTTT. Combining the CDR3 with reference TRBV5-6 and TRBJ1-4 gives the whole variable domain DAGVTQSPTHLIKTRGQQVTLRCSPKSGHDTVSWYQQALGQGPQFIFQYYEEEERQRGNFPDRFSGHQFPNYSSELNVNALLLGDSALYLCASSVGGGLTNEKLFFGSGTQLSVL.

The chain couples TRBV4-1 to TRBJ1-2, with 7 nucleotides matching TRBD1. Germline trimming cut 3 bases from V and 4 bases from J; bases unmatched to any gene: 8. This CDR3 contains 15 residues. CDR1 MGHRA and CDR2 YSYEKL come from the germline V gene. The CDR3 DNA reads TGCGCCAGCAGCCACCCCAGACAGGGCAGCTATGGCTACACCTTC. This gives the protein CASSHPRQGSYGYTF.

The chain links TRBV7-2 to TRBJ2-4; 7 bases align to TRBD1. With V trimmed by 6 bases and J by 4 bases, 9 bases remained unmatched. The germline CDR1 and CDR2 sequences are SGHTA and FQGNSA. The CDR3 is made up of 15 amino acids. CDR3 sequence: CASRPRGQFKNIQYF. The CDR3 DNA is TGTGCCAGCAGGCCGAGGGGGCAGTTTAAAAACATTCAGTACTTC.